This TCR beta chain was sequenced for a study of blood T cell repertoires in COVID-19. Sequencing was performed with immunoSEQ multiplex PCR; in TCRdb, only in-frame clones are kept and a portion is missing. The table records fewer than 75,000 clones, roughly nine tenths of them present only once. Material: peripheral blood. The receptor was isolated from a human donor in a cohort sampled during active COVID-19.

This CDR3 reads CASSYSSTYEQYF. In DNA form, the CDR3 reads TGTGCCAGCAGTTACTCGTCAACCTACGAGCAGTACTTC. The V call is TRBV6-2 or TRBV6-3, the J call TRBJ2-7; D is undetermined. The CDR3 contains 13 residues. CDR1 is MNHEY, CDR2 SVGEGT, per germline. V was cut by 0 bases and J by 2 bases, with 5 bases left in between.